One and the same sample provided the 3 T cell receptor beta chains below, sequenced in a study of radiotherapy plus CTLA-4 blockade in lung cancer. Only in-frame clones appear in the TCRdb table, and some are missing; sequencing was by immunoSEQ multiplex PCR. The sample holds 90,000 to 100,000 clones, around 90% seen once. Material: peripheral blood, obtained from a patient treated with radiotherapy plus ipilimumab. These receptors were taken from a human donor with non-small cell lung cancer that progressed on radiotherapy plus ipilimumab.

The J gene is TRBJ2-1, the V gene TRBV11-2; 9 positions agree with TRBD2. Germline V gene data show CDR1 as SGHAT and CDR2 as FQNNGV. V was clipped by 8 bases and J by 3 bases; unmatched bases: 8. The CDR3 spans 15 residues. CDR3 nucleotide sequence: TGTGCCAGCCAACTAGCGGGTATCGACTACAATGAGCAGTTCTTC. Protein: CASQLAGIDYNEQFF.

The rearrangement links TRBV9 to TRBJ2-1, with TRBD1 identical over 8 bases. The V gene end was trimmed by 4 bases and the J gene end by 5 bases; junction bases not matched to a gene: 8. The germline V gene has CDR1 SGDLS and CDR2 YYNGEE. This CDR3 has 15 amino acids. The CDR3 coding sequence is TGTGCCAGCAGCCTCGGACAGGGTCCTCACAATGAGCAGTTCTTC. Translating gives CASSLGQGPHNEQFF. The full variable domain, in which reference TRBV9 and TRBJ2-1 provide the parts outside the CDR3, is DSGVTQTPKHLITATGQRVTLRCSPRSGDLSVYWYQQSLDQGLQFLIQYYNGEERAKGNILERFSAQQFPDLHSELNLSSLELGDSALYFCASSLGQGPHNEQFFGPGTRLTVL.

The gene calls are TRBV6-1 and TRBJ2-7; D is ambiguous. This CDR3 is 14 amino acids long. Per the germline V gene, CDR1 is MNHNS and CDR2 is SASEGT. V lost 1 base and J lost 4, with 11 bases in between. CDR3 coding DNA: TGTGCCAGCAGTGAAGGGGCCTGGGGATACGAGCAGTACTTC. It encodes CASSEGAWGYEQYF.